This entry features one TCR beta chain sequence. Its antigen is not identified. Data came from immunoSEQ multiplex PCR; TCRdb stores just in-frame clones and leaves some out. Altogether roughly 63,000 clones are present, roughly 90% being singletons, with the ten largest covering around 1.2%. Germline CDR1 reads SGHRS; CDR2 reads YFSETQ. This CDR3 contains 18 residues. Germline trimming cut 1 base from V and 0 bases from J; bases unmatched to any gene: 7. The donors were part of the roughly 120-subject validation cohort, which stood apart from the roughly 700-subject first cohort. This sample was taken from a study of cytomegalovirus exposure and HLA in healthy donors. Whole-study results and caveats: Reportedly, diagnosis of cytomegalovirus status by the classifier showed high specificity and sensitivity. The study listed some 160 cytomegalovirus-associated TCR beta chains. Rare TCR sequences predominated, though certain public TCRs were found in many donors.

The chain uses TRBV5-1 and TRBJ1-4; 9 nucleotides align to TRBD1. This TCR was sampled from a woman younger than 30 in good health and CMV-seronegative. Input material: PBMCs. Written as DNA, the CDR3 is TGCGCCAGCAGCTTGCGGGACAGGGCATCTGCAACTAATGAAAAACTGTTTTTT. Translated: CASSLRDRASATNEKLFF.